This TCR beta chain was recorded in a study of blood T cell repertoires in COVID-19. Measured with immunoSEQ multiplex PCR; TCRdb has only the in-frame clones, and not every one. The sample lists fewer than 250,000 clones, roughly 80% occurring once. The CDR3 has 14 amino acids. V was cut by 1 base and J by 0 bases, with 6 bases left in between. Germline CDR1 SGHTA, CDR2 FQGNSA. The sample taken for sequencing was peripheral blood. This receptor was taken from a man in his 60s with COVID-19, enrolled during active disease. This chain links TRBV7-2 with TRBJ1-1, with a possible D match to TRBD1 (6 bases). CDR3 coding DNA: TGTGCCAGCAGCTTAGACAGGGTGAACACTGAAGCTTTCTTT. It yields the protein CASSLDRVNTEAFF.